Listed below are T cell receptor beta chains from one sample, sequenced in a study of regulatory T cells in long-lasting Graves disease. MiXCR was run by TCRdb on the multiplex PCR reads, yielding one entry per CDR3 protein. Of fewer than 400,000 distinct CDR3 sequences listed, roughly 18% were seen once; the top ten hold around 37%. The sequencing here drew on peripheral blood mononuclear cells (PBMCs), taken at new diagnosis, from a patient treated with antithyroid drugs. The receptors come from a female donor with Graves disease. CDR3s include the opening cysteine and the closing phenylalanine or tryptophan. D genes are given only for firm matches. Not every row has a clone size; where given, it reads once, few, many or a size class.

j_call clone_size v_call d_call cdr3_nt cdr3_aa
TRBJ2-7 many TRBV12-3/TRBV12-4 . TGTGCCAGCAGTTACCGACGGACTTACGAGCAGTACTTC CASSYRRTYEQYF
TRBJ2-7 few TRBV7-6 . TGTGCCAGCAGCTCACTACAGGAGGGCTACGAGCAGTACTTC CASSSLQEGYEQYF
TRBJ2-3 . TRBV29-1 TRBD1 TGCAGCGTCCAGACAGGGGGCGCCGTCACCGCAGATACGCAGTATTTT CSVQTGGAVTADTQYF
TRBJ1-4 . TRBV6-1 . TGTGCCAGCAGTCCCCCGAATGAAAAACTGTTTTTT CASSPPNEKLFF
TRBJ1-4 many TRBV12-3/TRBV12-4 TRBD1 TGTGCCAGCAGCTCCCCAGGGGGGCCTAATGAAAAACTGTTTTTT CASSSPGGPNEKLFF
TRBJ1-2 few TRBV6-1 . TGTGCCAGCAGTGACCGGCCTAACTATGGCTACACCTTC CASSDRPNYGYTF
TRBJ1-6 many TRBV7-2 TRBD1 TGTGCCAGCAGTTCAGCCGGGACAGATAATTCACCCCTCCACTTT CASSSAGTDNSPLHF
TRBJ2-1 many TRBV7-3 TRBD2 TGTGCCAGCAGCATCGGGACTAGCGGTCGGAGATCGTCACTCAATGAGCAGTTCTTC CASSIGTSGRRSSLNEQFF
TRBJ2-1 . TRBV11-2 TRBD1 TGTGCCAGCAGCACAGACAGGGGAGAATACAATGAGCAGTTCTTC CASSTDRGEYNEQFF
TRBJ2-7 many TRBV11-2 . TGTGCCAGCAGCGTCGCCGGTTACGAGCAGTACTTC CASSVAGYEQYF
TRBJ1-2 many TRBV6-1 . TGTGCCAGCAGCATTTCTGGTGGGGCGGCAGGCTATGGCTACACCTTC CASSISGGAAGYGYTF
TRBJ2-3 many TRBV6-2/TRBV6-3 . TGTGCCAGTTTACTAGGGACCTGCTATTTT CASLLGTCYF
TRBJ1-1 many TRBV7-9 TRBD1 TGTGCCAGCAGGGACAGGGAAAGGAACACTGAAGCTTTCTTT CASRDRERNTEAFF
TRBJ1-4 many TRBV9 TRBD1 TGTGCCAGCAGCGCGACAGGGCTCTCTCGCGAAAAACTGTTTTTT CASSATGLSREKLFF
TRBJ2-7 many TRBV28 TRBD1 TGTGCCAGCAGTTTATTGACAGGGGGCGAAGGCGAGCAGTACTTC CASSLLTGGEGEQYF
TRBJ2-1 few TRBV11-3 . TGCGCCAGCAGCCAAGAAAGCAGTACTACTTACAATGAGCAGTTCTTC CASSQESSTTYNEQFF
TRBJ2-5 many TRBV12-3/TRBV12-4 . TGTGCCAGCAGTTTGTGGGGTTCCGAGGAGACCCAGTACTTC CASSLWGSEETQYF
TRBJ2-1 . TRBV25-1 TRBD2 TGTGCCAGCAGTGAACTCCCGCTAGCGGGAGGGCCGAATGAGCAGTTCTTC CASSELPLAGGPNEQFF
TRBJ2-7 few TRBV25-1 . TGTGCCAGCAGTTCGCTTTCGCTCTACGAGCAGTACTTC CASSSLSLYEQYF
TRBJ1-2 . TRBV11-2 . TGTGCCAGCAGCCAAGAACCTCCGGGAGCTAAGACTGAGGGTGGCTACACCTTC CASSQEPPGAKTEGGYTF
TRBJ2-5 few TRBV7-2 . TGTGCCAGCAGCTTAGTTGGGTATAAGGGCCAGTACTTC CASSLVGYKGQYF
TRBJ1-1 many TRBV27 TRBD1 TGTGCCAGCAGTTTACAGGGGGAAAACACTGAAGCTTTCTTT CASSLQGENTEAFF
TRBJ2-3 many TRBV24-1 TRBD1 TGTGCCACCATCGAGGACAGGGCTTCGACAGATACGCAGTATTTT CATIEDRASTDTQYF
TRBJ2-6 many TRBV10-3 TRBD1 TGTGCCACCCTCAGGGGGTCCGGGGCCAACGTCCTGACTTTC CATLRGSGANVLTF
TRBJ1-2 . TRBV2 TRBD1 TGTGCCAGCAGTGGGACAGGGGCCACGGTATTGGGCTACACCTTC CASSGTGATVLGYTF
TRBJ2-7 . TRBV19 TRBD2 TGTGCCAGTAGTTCCTCAAGCGGGAGGGGTTGCGAGCAGTACTTC CASSSSSGRGCEQYF
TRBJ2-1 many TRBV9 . TGTGCCAGCAGCGTCGGGACGGGTTCCTACAATGAGCAGTTCTTC CASSVGTGSYNEQFF
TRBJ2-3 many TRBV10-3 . TGTGCCATCAGTGACCCCGATACGAGCGGATCCACAGATACGCAGTATTTT CAISDPDTSGSTDTQYF
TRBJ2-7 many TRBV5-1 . TGTGCCAGCAGCGCGGGTGGCGAGCAGTACTTC CASSAGGEQYF
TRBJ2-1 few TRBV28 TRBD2 TGTGCCAGCAGGCCCATAATCAACCCTAGCGGGAGTGGCGGCGAGCAGTTCTTC CASRPIINPSGSGGEQFF
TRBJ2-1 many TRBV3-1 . TGTGCCAGCAGCCAAGGGGGCGCGCGAAACAATGAGCAGTTCTTC CASSQGGARNNEQFF
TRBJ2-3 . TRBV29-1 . TGCAGCGTTGTATGGGTTGCAGATACGCAGTATTTT CSVVWVADTQYF
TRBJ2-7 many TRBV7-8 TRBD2 TGTGCCAGCAGCGGGGGACTAGCGGACTCCTACGAGCAGTACTTC CASSGGLADSYEQYF
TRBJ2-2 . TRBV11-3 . TGTGCCAGCAGCACTCGGTGGGGAAAGGGGGAGCTGTTTTTT CASSTRWGKGELFF
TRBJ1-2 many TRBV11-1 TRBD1 TGTGCCAGCAGCAAAGACAGGGGTTCATTATTTGGCTACACCTTC CASSKDRGSLFGYTF
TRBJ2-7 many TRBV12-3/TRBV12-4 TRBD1 TGTGCCAGCAGTTCGACAGGGGGCGCCTACGAGCAGTACTTC CASSSTGGAYEQYF
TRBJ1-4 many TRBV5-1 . TGCGCCAGCAGCCTCCAGGGGTCAAATAATGAAAAACTGTTTTTT CASSLQGSNNEKLFF